The sequence of this T cell receptor (beta chain) was determined in a study of tumor and adjacent non-tumor tissue in lung cancer. Note on this clonotype: Sequence at one end of the junction differs from germline and may be a read error.

No cell sorting was done before RNA was extracted from the tissue. More than 3 cm separated this lung sample from the edge of the tumor. A modified ARM-PCR protocol with three rounds of nested PCR amplified TCRbeta. A single record per CDR3 protein comes from TCRdb applying MiXCR to the multiplex PCR reads. Of roughly 90,000 distinct CDR3 sequences listed, approximately 73% are singletons. The sample was distant non-tumor lung tissue. The source of this sequence is a woman aged 45-65 years with non-small cell lung cancer.

CDR3 nucleotides: TGTAACAGCAGCTTAGTTAGGGACAGCTACGTGCAGTACTTC. It is translated as CNSSLVRDSYVQYF. This rearrangement joins TRBV11-2 to TRBJ2-7; 7 positions agree with TRBD1. The CDR3 has 14 residues. CDR1 SGHAT and CDR2 FQNNGV come from the germline V gene.